The 11 T cell receptor beta chains reported below all come from one sample, sequenced in a study of metastatic and nonmetastatic thyroid tumors. Nobody among the patients had been given any treatment before thyroid surgery. With MiXCR, TCRdb called clones anew from the PCR reads. The table records thousands of clones, about a third of them present only once. The sequenced material came from adjacent normal tissue. These receptors were obtained from a male donor with papillary thyroid cancer or a benign thyroid nodule (not recorded which). Some clones in this sample may be carry-over from other donors' samples.

As to this clone: The CDR3 does not end in the conserved phenylalanine or tryptophan, so this is likely a read error. This chain uses TRBV6-5 with TRBJ2-7, with 11 positions matching TRBD2. This CDR3 spans 17 amino acids. Per the germline V gene, CDR1 is MNHEY and CDR2 is SVGAGI. V was clipped by 1 base and J by 3 bases; unmatched bases: 8. The CDR3 region has the DNA TGTGCCAGCAGTTACTTGGGGATCCTAGCGGGGGGCTACGAGCAGTACCTC. Translation: CASSYLGILAGGYEQYL.

This clone was picked up a small number of times. J is TRBJ2-2 and V is TRBV6-4; D is uncertain. Trimming cost V 2 bases and J 3 bases, with 4 bases left between them. This CDR3 is 13 amino acids long. CDR1 MRHNA and CDR2 SNTAGT come from the germline V gene. CDR3 residues: CASSDRDTGELFF. In DNA form, the CDR3 reads TGTGCCAGCAGTGACAGGGACACCGGGGAGCTGTTTTTT.

This clone came up once. V is TRBV7-8 and J is TRBJ1-5; D perhaps matches TRBD1 (6 bases). Trimming took 5 bases from V and 4 from J, leaving 18 bases between them. CDR3 length: 16 residues. Germline CDR1 reads SGHVS; CDR2 reads FQNEAQ. CDR3 protein: CASSQIGAGANQPQHF. Here the CDR3 DNA reads TGTGCCAGCAGCCAGATCGGGGCAGGGGCGAATCAGCCCCAGCATTTT. Full variable domain (missing parts from reference TRBV7-8 and TRBJ1-5): GAGVSQSPRYKVAKRGQDVALRCDPISGHVSLFWYQQALGQGPEFLTYFQNEAQLDKSGLPSDRFFAERPEGSVSTLKIQRTQQEDSAVYLCASSQIGAGANQPQHFGDGTRLSIL.

This clone was seen a handful of times. The chain recombines TRBV6-6 with TRBJ2-7, with 8 bases matching TRBD2. CDR1 is MNHNY, CDR2 SVGAGI, per germline (reference sequence). Germline trimming cut 2 bases from V and 2 bases from J; bases unmatched to any gene: 2. This CDR3 is built from 14 residues. The CDR3 nucleotides read TGTGCCAGCAGTTACACTAGCGGAGCCTACGAGCAGTACTTC. This gives the protein CASSYTSGAYEQYF.

Concerning this clone: A much larger clone differs by one base, so this may be a read error. The chain links TRBV27 to TRBJ2-7; 11 bases agree with TRBD2. The CDR3 totals 18 residues. Germline lookup yields CDR1 MNHEY and CDR2 SMNVEV (reference sequence). V was clipped by 5 bases and J by 4 bases; unmatched bases: 16. CDR3 protein: CASSQAKGTSGAPYEQYF. In nucleotides, the CDR3 is TGTGCCAGCAGTCAGGCCAAGGGGACTAGCGGAGCCCCTTACGAGCAGTACTTC.

The chain uses TRBV20-1 and TRBJ2-7; perhaps TRBD2 as D (6 bases). Germline V CDR1 and CDR2: DFQATT, SNEGSKA (reference sequence). The CDR3 totals 13 residues. V was trimmed by 5 bases and J by 7 bases, leaving 18 bases between them. CDR3 in DNA: TGCAGTGCTGGGGCCGGGGGAACGGGGGAGCAGTACTTC. Protein product: CSAGAGGTGEQYF.

V and J are TRBV10-1 and TRBJ2-7; 7 nucleotides agree with TRBD1. This CDR3 has 14 residues. CDR1 is WNHNN, CDR2 SYGVQD, per germline (reference sequence). V trimming: 6 bases; J trimming: 4 bases; junction bases outside the gene matches: 9. CDR3: CASRDTGTAYEQYF. The CDR3 DNA reads TGCGCCAGCAGAGATACCGGGACAGCATACGAGCAGTACTTC.

The chain is built from TRBV7-2 and TRBJ2-5, with 11 bases aligning to TRBD2. Looked up from germline, CDR1 is SGHTA and CDR2 is FQGNSA. This CDR3 is 16 amino acids long. V lost 1 base and J lost 2; bases outside the gene matches: 3. The CDR3 here is CASSLVAGGPQETQYF. The CDR3 DNA reads TGTGCCAGCAGCTTAGTAGCGGGGGGGCCGCAAGAGACCCAGTACTTC.

V gene TRBV6-1 combines with J gene TRBJ1-5; possible D gene TRBD1, 5 bases. Trimming shortened V by 6 bases and J by 2 bases, and 14 bases separated the two germline ends. Per the germline V gene, CDR1 is MNHNS and CDR2 is SASEGT. The CDR3 extends over 15 amino acids. CDR3 in DNA: TGTGCCAGCAGCCCCGCGGGGACGGGCAATCAGCCCCAGCATTTT. Protein product: CASSPAGTGNQPQHF.

The gene calls are TRBV27 and TRBJ2-7; 8 bases are a match to TRBD1. The germline V gene encodes CDR1 MNHEY and CDR2 SMNVEV (reference sequence). V lost 5 bases, J lost 1 base, and 7 bases stayed unmatched. CDR3 length: 15 residues. CDR3 residues: CASSVDRGTSYEQYF. CDR3 DNA: TGTGCCAGCAGTGTTGACAGGGGTACTTCCTACGAGCAGTACTTC.

The chain has TRBV24-1 and TRBJ1-1; D is unresolved. The CDR3 is made up of 12 amino acids. V was cut by 5 bases and J by 1 base, with 4 bases left in between. Germline V gives CDR1 KGHDR, CDR2 SFDVKD. The CDR3 DNA reads as TGTGCCACCAGTGCGGGGAACACTGAAGCTTTCTTT. This sequence encodes CATSAGNTEAFF.